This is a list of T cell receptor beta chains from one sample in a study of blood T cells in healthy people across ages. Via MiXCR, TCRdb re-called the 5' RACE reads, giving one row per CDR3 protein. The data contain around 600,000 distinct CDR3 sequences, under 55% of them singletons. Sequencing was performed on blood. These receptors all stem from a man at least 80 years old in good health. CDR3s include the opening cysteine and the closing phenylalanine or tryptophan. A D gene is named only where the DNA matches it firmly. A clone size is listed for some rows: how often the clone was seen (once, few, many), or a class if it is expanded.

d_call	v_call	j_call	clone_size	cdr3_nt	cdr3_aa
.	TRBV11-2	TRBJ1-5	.	TGTGCCAGCAGCTTAGGCCGGGAGAGCAATCAGCCCCAGCATTTT	CASSLGRESNQPQHF
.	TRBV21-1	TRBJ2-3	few	TGTGCCAGCAGCAAATGGGAGGGGGCAGATACGCAGTATTTT	CASSKWEGADTQYF
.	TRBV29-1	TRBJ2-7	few	TGCAGCGTTGCTAATAAGGGCACGACCGTGACTCAGTACTTC	CSVANKGTTVTQYF
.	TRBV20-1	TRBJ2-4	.	TGCAGTGCTAGTGAGCCCGGCCCATCCAAAAACATTCAGTACTTC	CSASEPGPSKNIQYF
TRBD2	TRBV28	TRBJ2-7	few	TGTGCCAGCAGGGGTAGCGGGACCCCCGACTACGAGCAGTACTTC	CASRGSGTPDYEQYF
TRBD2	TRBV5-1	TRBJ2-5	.	TGCGCCAGCAGCTTGGGACTAGCGGTACTAGGGCAGTACTTC	CASSLGLAVLGQYF
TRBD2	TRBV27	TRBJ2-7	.	TGTGCCAGCAGTTTTTCGCTAGCGGGAGGGATGATCTACGAGCAGTACTTC	CASSFSLAGGMIYEQYF
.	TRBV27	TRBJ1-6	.	TGTGCCAGCAGGCAGGGGATCCTGGGTTCACCCCTCCACTTT	CASRQGILGSPLHF
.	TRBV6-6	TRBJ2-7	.	TGTGCCAGCACCTACGGTAAGGGGACGGGTGAGCAGTACTTC	CASTYGKGTGEQYF
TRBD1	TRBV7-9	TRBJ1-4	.	TGTGCCAGCGCGACAGGGGCGAGGCGAGAAAAACTGTTTTTT	CASATGARREKLFF
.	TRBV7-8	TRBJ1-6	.	TGTGCCAGCAGCTTAGCCCAGTATAATTCACCCCTCCACTTT	CASSLAQYNSPLHF
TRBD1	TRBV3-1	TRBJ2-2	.	TGTGCCAGCAGCCAAGGGTGGACAGGGGGCAACACCGGGGAGCTGTTTTTT	CASSQGWTGGNTGELFF
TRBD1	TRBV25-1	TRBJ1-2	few	TGTGCCAGCAGTGAAGCGCCAGGGGGGTTCTATGGCTACACCTTC	CASSEAPGGFYGYTF
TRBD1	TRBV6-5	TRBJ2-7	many	TGTGCCAGCAGTTACTCAGGACAGGGGGGCTACGAGCAGTACTTC	CASSYSGQGGYEQYF
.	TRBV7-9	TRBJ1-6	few	TGTGCCAGCAGCTTACAGGATTGGGGAGGGCGACGTTCACCCCTCCACTTT	CASSLQDWGGRRSPLHF
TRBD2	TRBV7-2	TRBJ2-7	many	TGTGCCAGCAGCCGTACTAGCGGCGCGTCCTACGAGCAGTACTTC	CASSRTSGASYEQYF
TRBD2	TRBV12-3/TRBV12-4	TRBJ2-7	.	TGTGCCAGCACCTTCTGGCGGGGGGACGTTCAGTACTTC	CASTFWRGDVQYF
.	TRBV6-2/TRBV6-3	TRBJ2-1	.	TGTGCCAGCAGTTTCCCGGGACCCTATGAGCAGTTCTTC	CASSFPGPYEQFF
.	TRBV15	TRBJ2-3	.	TGTGCCACCAGCAGAGATACTGATACGCAGTATTTT	CATSRDTDTQYF
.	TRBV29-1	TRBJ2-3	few	TGCAGCGCCCGCCCGGATACGCAGTATTTT	CSARPDTQYF
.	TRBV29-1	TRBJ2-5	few	TGCAGCGCGGAACCGACAGGTCCGAGATCGAGGGAGACCCAGTACTTC	CSAEPTGPRSRETQYF
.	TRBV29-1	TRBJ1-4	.	TGCAGCGTTGAAGACAGCCCGGCGAATGAAAAACTGTTTTTT	CSVEDSPANEKLFF
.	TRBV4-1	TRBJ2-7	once	TGCACCAGCAGCCAACTTCCGCAGGGCTACGAGCAGTACTTC	CTSSQLPQGYEQYF